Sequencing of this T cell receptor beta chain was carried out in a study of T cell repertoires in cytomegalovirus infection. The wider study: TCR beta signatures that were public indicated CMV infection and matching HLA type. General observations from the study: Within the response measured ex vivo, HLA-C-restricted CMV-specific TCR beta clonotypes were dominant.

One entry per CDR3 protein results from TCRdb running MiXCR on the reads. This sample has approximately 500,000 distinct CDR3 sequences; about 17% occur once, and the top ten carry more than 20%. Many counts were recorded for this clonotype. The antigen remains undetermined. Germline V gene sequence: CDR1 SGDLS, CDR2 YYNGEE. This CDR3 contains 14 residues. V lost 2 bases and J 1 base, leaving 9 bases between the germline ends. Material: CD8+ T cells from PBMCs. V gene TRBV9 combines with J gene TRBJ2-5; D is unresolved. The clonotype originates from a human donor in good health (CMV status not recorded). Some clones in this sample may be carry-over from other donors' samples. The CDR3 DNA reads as TGTGCCAGCAGCGTCGCGGACGGCCAAGAGACCCAGTACTTC. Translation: CASSVADGQETQYF.